This T cell receptor beta chain was obtained from a study of cytomegalovirus exposure and HLA in healthy donors. Study-wide results and limits: Common viral pathogens seemed to be connected with several of the most significant clusters, according to a later analysis.

About this clone itself: Its target is not known. The identical CDR3 is also encoded by other nucleotide sequences in the sample.

With 60 Vbeta and 13 Jbeta primers, the PCR was carried out. Assay: immunoSEQ multiplex PCR; the TCRdb copy retains only in-frame clones and omits some. The data show around 150,000 clones, approximately 71% seen once. With 6 bases clipped from V and 5 bases from J, the junction kept 4 bases outside the gene matches. Germline V gene lookup returns CDR1 MNHEY and CDR2 SMNVEV (reference sequence). The CDR3 runs to 12 residues. The clonotype comes from a man younger than 45 in good health and CMV-seronegative. Sequenced material: PBMCs. J is TRBJ2-7 and V is TRBV27; TRBD1 agrees at 7 bases. For the CDR3, the DNA is TGTGCCAGCAGGGCAGGGGGTAACGAGCAGTACTTC. Residues: CASRAGGNEQYF.